This T cell receptor (beta chain) was obtained from a study of blood T cell repertoires in COVID-19. At the level of the study: Both acute and convalescent COVID-19 samples were obtained from the United States, Italy and Spain. The cDNA or gDNA used as material had been derived from T cells, B-cell-depleted T cells, or PBMCs.

Seattle's enrolled individuals joined amid active infection and were then monitored longitudinally. Under the authors' procedure: For nucleated cells, counts were estimated from reference gene primer amplification. TCRdb's copy holds only in-frame clones and misses some; the assay was immunoSEQ multiplex PCR. V and J calls and clone size are those listed in that table; D and trimming were worked out from the DNA. This table has some 500,000 clones, 85% to 90% appearing once. This CDR3 comprises 13 residues. V lost 2 bases and J 1 base, leaving 5 bases between the germline ends. Germline-derived CDR1 and CDR2 are MNHNY and SVGAGI (reference sequence).

The sequenced sample consisted of peripheral blood. The source is a woman in her 50s with COVID-19, enrolled during active disease. The chain couples TRBV6-6 to TRBJ1-2, with D uncertain. The DNA for the CDR3 is TGTGCCAGCAGTTACAGCGATAACTATGGCTACACCTTC. Translation: CASSYSDNYGYTF.